Described below is a single TCR beta chain sequence and its context. The antigen is undetermined. V lost 5 bases to trimming and J lost 3 bases, with 8 bases between them. Looked up from germline, CDR1 is SGHTA and CDR2 is FQGNSA. The CDR3 has 12 residues. Primers: 60 Vbeta forward and 13 Jbeta reverse. Under the authors' procedure: In a later analysis, approximately 73 million unique TCR beta chains included roughly 11 million shared by two or more donors. The repertoire was sequenced with immunoSEQ multiplex PCR; TCRdb's copy has only in-frame clones and lacks some. V and J calls and clone size are copied from that table; D and trimming were computed from the DNA. The table includes approximately 300,000 clones, 80% detected once. The data derive from a study of cytomegalovirus exposure and HLA in healthy donors. About the research overall: Approximately 200 million T cells yielded under 130 million unique TCR beta sequences in earlier analysis.

Study outcomes and limitations: In vitro confirmation showed three CMV-associated chains to be CMV antigen specific.

The chain has TRBV7-2 and TRBJ2-7, with D possibly matching TRBD2 (5 bases). This sequence was found in a girl aged 2-15 years in good health and CMV-seronegative. The source material was PBMCs. The CDR3 bases are TGTGCCAGCAGCCTCACTAGCTACGAGCAGTACTTC. Its translation: CASSLTSYEQYF.